This T cell receptor beta chain was identified during a study of cytomegalovirus exposure and HLA in healthy donors (dated by TCRdb to the late 2010s). Regarding the research as a whole: An earlier analysis of approximately 550 of the donors reported 250 to 350 Gb of sequence data and some 120 million unique TCR beta sequences from 150 million to 200 million T cells. In a later analysis, previously published TCR beta repertoires from several hundred donors were re-analyzed and high-resolution HLA genotyping was added so that TCR occurrence patterns could be studied. Among over 350 genotyped donors of the cohort, an average of around 240,000 unique TCR beta nucleotide sequences were sequenced per donor, about a sixth of them non-productive. Of the roughly 410 genotyped donors, 75% to 85% were placed in the genetic ancestry cluster associated with self-reported Caucasian donors. All discovery cohort repertoires had been generated on a single sequencing platform. Besides the first cohort of 666 subjects, a separate validation cohort made up of 120 different subjects was used. The study used immunosequencing to profile the T cell repertoires of several hundred subjects and linked those repertoires to cytomegalovirus serostatus. Donor age, sex, ethnicity and CMV serostatus were collected together with the repertoire data. In a later genetic analysis, genome-wide SNP genotypes for about 65% of the roughly 670 donors were used, and that subset was treated as a discovery cohort. Both class I and class II loci were covered by HLA typing, at four-digit resolution. Rather than using new phenotypic data, the later analysis identified candidate immune exposures from TCR beta sequences and from how often those sequences occurred across donors. The study was designed to test whether signatures of past pathogen exposure could be identified by cataloging public T cell receptors. Typing coverage varied by locus: about 620-630 donors for A, B, C, DRB1 and DQB1; roughly 560 for DQA1; about 600 for DPA1; 450 to 480 for DPB1. Roughly 5 DR-DQ haplotypes were treated as single units for association and clustering because of strong linkage in the cohort. Roughly 300 gigabases of sequencing data and about 92 million unique TCR sequences made up an early release that covered about 640 HLA-typed donors. In an earlier analysis of a few hundred of the donors, high-throughput TCR beta sequencing was used to judge whether each TCR beta V gene segment behaved as functional or pseudogenic. High-throughput TCR immunosequencing, statistical association of individual TCRs with disease status, and machine learning were combined to predict cytomegalovirus infection status.

The cohort comprised 666 healthy bone marrow donors. At the time of sampling, all cohort members were nominally healthy, though unrecorded immune exposures were likely present. The donor tested CMV seronegative, placing the donor among the 350 to 400 seronegative members of the cohort. Every donor gave a peripheral blood sample, and the peripheral blood mononuclear cells from that sample were used for TCR beta sequencing. The Qiagen DNeasy Blood Extraction Kit was used to extract genomic DNA from the blood cell samples. As concerns this clone: Its antigen remains undetermined.

Library generation was performed with the immunoSEQ multiplex PCR assay. For the multiplex PCR, a mixture combining 60 forward primers for TCR Vbeta segments and 13 reverse primers for TCR Jbeta segments was used. Amplification of the CDR3 region of rearranged TCR beta genes was performed with a multiplex PCR assay on genomic DNA. On the Illumina HiSeq System, the amplified TCR beta libraries were sequenced as 87-base-pair reads. The published analysis was carried out like this. A later analysis counted some 80 million unique TCR beta chains across the roughly 700 repertoires, and 10 million to 12 million of these chains were shared by at least two donors. Raw reads were error-corrected and collapsed into unique sequences by a nearest-neighbor algorithm in which closely related sequences were merged to remove PCR and sequencing errors. To assign V, D and J gene segments, CDR3 sequences were aligned to IMGT reference sequences. For a sequence to be retained, at least a six-nucleotide match to both a V gene segment and a J gene segment was required. A rearrangement was called productive if the CDR3 had no stop codons and remained in frame with V and J, and every other rearrangement was called non-productive. Following IMGT convention, CDR3 was defined as the stretch from the second conserved V-encoded cysteine to the conserved J-encoded phenylalanine. Sequences without an unambiguous match to a single V gene segment were excluded from the earlier analysis of 500 to 700 of the donors. An earlier analysis of 500 to 600 of the donors classified V segments as functional when productive rearrangements were above 56.7% and as segregating when the standard deviation between donors was above 5%. To diagnose cytomegalovirus status from the catalog of TCR beta chain sequences, a statistical classification framework was built. V and J gene assignment, in a later analysis, came from comparing TCR nucleotide sequences with IMGT/GENE-DB human TR gene sequences. In a later analysis, CDR3 sequences and most-parsimonious VDJ recombination scenarios were assigned using the TCRdist pipeline. In a later analysis, each TCR beta chain was defined by its CDR3 amino acid sequence together with its V-gene family, and reads lacking a unique V-gene family were excluded. In a later analysis, approximately 590 highly shared, low-generation-probability nucleotide sequences were removed to address suspected cross-contamination and a sequencing artifact. In a later analysis, a clonal expansion index for each public chain was calculated from normalized within-repertoire ranks of inferred template counts. In a later analysis, generation probabilities were computed using a VDJ recombination model fitted to out-of-frame rearrangements, and the results were checked against IGoR. In a later analysis, TCR-TCR, TCR-HLA and TCR-CMV co-occurrence was scored with hypergeometric tests, and a repertoire-size bias correction was applied to TCR pairs. False discovery rates were estimated in a later analysis by permuting HLA or CMV assignments 20 times. A later analysis grouped co-occurring TCRs with DBSCAN, adding TCRdist sequence similarity when clustering within HLA-allele-positive subsets. Repertoires with fewer than 30,000 or more than 120,000 public chains were left out of co-occurrence clustering, as were five repertoires with anomalous nucleotide sharing. TCRdb provides this immuneACCESS table in a form limited to in-frame rearrangements. Some clones are lacking; in checked studies, under half of them reflect an unresolved V gene, and why the rest are absent is not known. V and J calls and clone size are as listed in that table; D and trimming were resolved from the DNA. This specimen's table enumerates 130,000 to 150,000 clones. Clones ranked in the top ten supply roughly 3% of the sample.

V lost 0 bases and J lost 5 bases, and the count of bases not matched to a germline gene is 7. Spanning cysteine to phenylalanine, the CDR3 consists of 15 amino acids. The entry retains the CDR3 DNA only, 45 bases that are in frame from base 1. CDR1 is given as LGHNA and CDR2 as YSLEER, both from the germline V gene. Points the paper makes about the study in general: The classifier was reported to diagnose cytomegalovirus status with high specificity and sensitivity in both the original and validation cohorts. Roughly uniform sequencing depth across donors was assumed in presence/absence analyses, although this assumption may not hold. A later analysis found that TCR association rates varied across HLA loci, with DRB1 alleles showing the most associated TCRs and HLA-C alleles the fewest. The study gave a list of some 150 TCR beta chains associated with cytomegalovirus. Most TCR sequences were seen in very few donors, while some public TCRs were found in many individuals. A later analysis found that most CMV-associated TCR beta chains appeared HLA-restricted, with HLA associations seemingly driven largely by CMV exposure. The earlier analysis of 450 to 700 of the donors excluded roughly 17 rarely observed V segments, including chromosome 9 orphons, because counts were too low. In this cohort, only TCR beta chains were sequenced, and detectable features were limited by the absence of alpha or paired-chain data. In a later analysis, some 17,000 TCR beta sequences were associated with specific HLA alleles at a false discovery rate of 0.05. A later genetic analysis associated a missense DCLRE1C variant with V-gene and J-gene trimming of TCR beta chains, and an independent cohort replicated the association. The authors suggested that the approach could potentially be extended to other disease states and immunological phenotypes. The 87-base-pair reads could not distinguish some IMGT-functional V segments, including TRBV6-2 and TRBV6-3, so those segments were excluded. Broadly in line with IMGT annotations, most TCR beta V segments showed up in productive rearrangements about 87% or about 30% of the time in an earlier analysis of several hundred of the donors. A later analysis found that HLA-associated TCR beta chains were more clonally expanded and had lower generation probabilities than equally common non-associated chains. Correlated functional status among segregating V segments might reflect linkage disequilibrium, but an unknown experimental factor could not be ruled out. The sequencing pipeline was judged likely to have produced a cluster of highly shared sequence variants as a technical artifact. In a later genetic analysis, fewer N-insertions in productive TCRs were reported among donors in an Asian-associated ancestry cluster than the roughly 700-donor mean. In a later analysis, several top co-occurrence clusters were reported to appear linked to parvovirus B19, influenza, CMV and Epstein-Barr virus. A few of the identified cytomegalovirus-associated TCR beta chains were confirmed in vitro to be specific for cytomegalovirus antigens. The only immune exposure information available for the cohort was CMV serostatus. Strong co-occurrence of HLA alleles, especially DR and DQ, made assigning TCR associations to individual alleles difficult. A further reported finding was that TCR beta sequences accurately predicted the HLA-A and HLA-B alleles for most subjects in the first cohort. Because HLA typing was unavailable for some donors at each locus, only the typed subset was used in association tests.

Source material: PBMCs. This TCR came from a man aged 35 to 55 in good health and CMV-seronegative. The receptor chain draws on TRBV4-3 and TRBJ2-7, with 7 middle bases fitting TRBD1. The CDR3: CASSQDPGRGNEQYF. The DNA reads as follows: TGCGCCAGCAGCCAAGATCCAGGCAGGGGGAACGAGCAGTACTTC.